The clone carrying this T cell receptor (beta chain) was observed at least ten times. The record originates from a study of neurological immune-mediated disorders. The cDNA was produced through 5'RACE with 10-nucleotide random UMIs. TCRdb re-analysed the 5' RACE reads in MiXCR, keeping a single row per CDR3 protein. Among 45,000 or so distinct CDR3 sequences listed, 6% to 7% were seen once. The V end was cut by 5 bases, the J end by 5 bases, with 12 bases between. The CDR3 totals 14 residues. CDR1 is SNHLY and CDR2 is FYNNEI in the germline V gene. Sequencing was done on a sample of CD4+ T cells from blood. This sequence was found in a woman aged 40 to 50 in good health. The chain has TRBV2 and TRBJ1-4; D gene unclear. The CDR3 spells CASSPARLNEKLFF. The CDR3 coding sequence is TGTGCCAGCAGTCCGGCACGACTGAATGAAAAACTGTTTTTT.